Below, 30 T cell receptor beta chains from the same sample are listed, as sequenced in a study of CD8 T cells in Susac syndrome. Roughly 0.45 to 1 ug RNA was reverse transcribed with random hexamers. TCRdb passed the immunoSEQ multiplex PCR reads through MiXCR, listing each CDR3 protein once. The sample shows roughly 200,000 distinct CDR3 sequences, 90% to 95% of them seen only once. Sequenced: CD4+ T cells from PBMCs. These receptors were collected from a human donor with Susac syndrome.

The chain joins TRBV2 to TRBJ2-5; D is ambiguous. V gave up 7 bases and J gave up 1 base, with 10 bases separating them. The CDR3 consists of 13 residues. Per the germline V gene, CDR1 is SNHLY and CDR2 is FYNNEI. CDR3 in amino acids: CASMGPGQETQYF. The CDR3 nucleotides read TGTGCCAGCATGGGTCCGGGCCAAGAGACCCAGTACTTC.

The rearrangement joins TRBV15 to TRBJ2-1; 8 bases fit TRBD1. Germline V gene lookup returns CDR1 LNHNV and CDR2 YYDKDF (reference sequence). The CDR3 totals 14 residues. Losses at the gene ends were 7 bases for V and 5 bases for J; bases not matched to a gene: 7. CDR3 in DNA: TGTGCCACCAAGGGGACAGGTAGGGACAATGAGCAGTTCTTC. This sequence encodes CATKGTGRDNEQFF.

The CDR3 sequence is CASSVGRGRSGELFF. DNA of the CDR3: TGTGCCAGCAGCGTAGGTCGGGGGCGTAGCGGGGAGCTGTTTTTT. This sequence joins TRBV9 and TRBJ2-2; D may correspond to TRBD1 or TRBD2 (6 bases each). Germline CDR1 SGDLS, CDR2 YYNGEE. The CDR3 is 15 residues long. Trimming shortened V by 0 bases and J by 7 bases, and 13 bases separated the two germline ends. The variable domain in full, completed from reference TRBV9 and TRBJ2-2, reads DSGVTQTPKHLITATGQRVTLRCSPRSGDLSVYWYQQSLDQGLQFLIQYYNGEERAKGNILERFSAQQFPDLHSELNLSSLELGDSALYFCASSVGRGRSGELFFGEGSRLTVL.

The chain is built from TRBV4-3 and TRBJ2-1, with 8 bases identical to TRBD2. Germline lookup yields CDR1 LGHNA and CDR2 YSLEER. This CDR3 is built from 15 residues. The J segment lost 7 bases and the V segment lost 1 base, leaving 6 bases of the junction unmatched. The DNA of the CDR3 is TGCGCCAGCAGCCAAGCGGGAGGGCCTATAAATGAGCAGTTCTTC. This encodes CASSQAGGPINEQFF.

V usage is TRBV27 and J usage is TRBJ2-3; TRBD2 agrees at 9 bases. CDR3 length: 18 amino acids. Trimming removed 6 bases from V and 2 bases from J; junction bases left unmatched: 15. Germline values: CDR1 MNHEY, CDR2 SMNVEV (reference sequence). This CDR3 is CASSLIGAGLADTDTQYF. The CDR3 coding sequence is TGTGCCAGCAGCCTTATAGGGGCGGGACTAGCTGACACAGATACGCAGTATTTT.

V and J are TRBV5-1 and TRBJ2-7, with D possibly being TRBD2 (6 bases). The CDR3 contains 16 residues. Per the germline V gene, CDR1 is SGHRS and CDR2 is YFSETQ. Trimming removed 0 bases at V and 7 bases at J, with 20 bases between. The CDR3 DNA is TGCGCCAGCAGCTTGGTTCCGAGCGGGCTCCTAGGGGAGCAGTACTTC. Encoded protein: CASSLVPSGLLGEQYF.

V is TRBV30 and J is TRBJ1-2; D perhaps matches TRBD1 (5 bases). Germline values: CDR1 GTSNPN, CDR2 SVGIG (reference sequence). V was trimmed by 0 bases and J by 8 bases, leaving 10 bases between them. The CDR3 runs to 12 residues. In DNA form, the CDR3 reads TGTGCCTGGAGTGTCGGGGGTCGGGGCTACACCTTC. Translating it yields CAWSVGGRGYTF.

CDR3 residues: CAWTRLRASTHEQYF. CDR3 DNA: TGTGCCTGGACCCGCCTTCGGGCTAGCACCCACGAGCAGTACTTC. This chain connects TRBV30 to TRBJ2-7; possibly TRBD2 for D (5 bases). This CDR3 contains 15 residues. Trimming removed 4 bases at V and 5 bases at J, with 21 bases between. The germline CDR1 and CDR2 sequences are GTSNPN and SVGIG (reference sequence).

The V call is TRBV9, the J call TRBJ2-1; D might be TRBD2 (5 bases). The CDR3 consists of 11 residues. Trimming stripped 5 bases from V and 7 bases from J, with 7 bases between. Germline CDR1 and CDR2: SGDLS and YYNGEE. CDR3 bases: TGTGCCAGCAGGGAGGCGAATGAGCAGTTCTTC. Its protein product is CASREANEQFF.

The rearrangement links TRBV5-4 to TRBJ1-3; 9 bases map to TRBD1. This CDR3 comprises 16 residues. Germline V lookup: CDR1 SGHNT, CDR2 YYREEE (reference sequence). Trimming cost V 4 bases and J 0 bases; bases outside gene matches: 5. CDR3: CASSLGQGLSGNTIYF. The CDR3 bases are TGTGCCAGCAGCCTGGGACAGGGACTCTCTGGAAACACCATATATTTT.

The CDR3 region is CASSRSRITYNEQFF. CDR3 nucleotides: TGTGCCAGCAGCCGCTCGCGGATTACCTACAATGAGCAGTTCTTC. The chain links TRBV3-1 to TRBJ2-1; D is unresolved. V gave up 4 bases and J gave up 2 bases, with 12 bases separating them. The CDR3 contains 15 residues. Germline CDR1 LGHDT, CDR2 YNNKEL (reference sequence).

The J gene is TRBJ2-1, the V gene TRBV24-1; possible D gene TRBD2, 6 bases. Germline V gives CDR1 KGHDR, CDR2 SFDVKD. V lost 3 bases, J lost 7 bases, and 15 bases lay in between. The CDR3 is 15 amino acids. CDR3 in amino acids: CATSDQLAPGNEQFF. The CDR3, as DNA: TGTGCCACCAGTGATCAGCTAGCGCCGGGGAATGAGCAGTTCTTC.

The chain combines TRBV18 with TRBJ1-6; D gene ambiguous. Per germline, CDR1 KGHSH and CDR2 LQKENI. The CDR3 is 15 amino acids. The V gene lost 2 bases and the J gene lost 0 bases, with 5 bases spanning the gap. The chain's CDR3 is CASSPSSSYNSPLHF. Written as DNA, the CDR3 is TGTGCCAGCTCACCAAGCAGCTCCTATAATTCACCCCTCCACTTT.

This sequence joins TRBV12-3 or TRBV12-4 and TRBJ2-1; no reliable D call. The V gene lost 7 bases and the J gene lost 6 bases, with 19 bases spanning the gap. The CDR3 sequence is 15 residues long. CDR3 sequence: CASIHARATTNEQFF. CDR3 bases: TGTGCCAGCATCCACGCTAGGGCCACCACCAATGAGCAGTTCTTC.

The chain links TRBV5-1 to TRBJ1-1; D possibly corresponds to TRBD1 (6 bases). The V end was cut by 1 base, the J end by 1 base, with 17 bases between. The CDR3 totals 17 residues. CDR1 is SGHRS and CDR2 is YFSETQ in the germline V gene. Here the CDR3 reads CASSLNGRGIPNTEAFF. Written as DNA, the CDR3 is TGCGCCAGCAGCTTGAATGGCAGGGGCATACCGAACACTGAAGCTTTCTTT.

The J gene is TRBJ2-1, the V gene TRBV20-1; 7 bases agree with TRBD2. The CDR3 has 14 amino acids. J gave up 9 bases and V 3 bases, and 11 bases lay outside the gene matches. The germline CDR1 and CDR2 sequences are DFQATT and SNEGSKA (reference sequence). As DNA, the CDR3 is TGCAGTGCTAGGATGGACTTCGGGGGGAGTGAGCAGTTCTTC. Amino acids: CSARMDFGGSEQFF.

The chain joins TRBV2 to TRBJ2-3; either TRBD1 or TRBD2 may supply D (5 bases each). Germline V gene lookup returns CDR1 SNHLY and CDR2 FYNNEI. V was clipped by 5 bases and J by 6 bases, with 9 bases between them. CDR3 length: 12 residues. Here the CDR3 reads CASSYWGDTQYF. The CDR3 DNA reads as TGTGCCAGCAGTTATTGGGGGGATACGCAGTATTTT.

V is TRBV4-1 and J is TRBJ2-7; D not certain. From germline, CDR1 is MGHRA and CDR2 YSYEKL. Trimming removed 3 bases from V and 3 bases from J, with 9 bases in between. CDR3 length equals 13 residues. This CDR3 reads CASSQTLLYEQYF. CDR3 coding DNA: TGCGCCAGCAGCCAGACGCTACTCTACGAGCAGTACTTC.

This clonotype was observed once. The CDR3 loop reads CASSFVAGNTEAFF. The CDR3 DNA is TGTGCCAGCAGCTTCGTGGCTGGGAACACTGAAGCTTTCTTT. The rearrangement links TRBV27 to TRBJ1-1, with no clear D. CDR3 length: 14 amino acids. Trimming pared 6 bases from V and 1 base from J, leaving 12 bases between. Germline loops: CDR1 MNHEY, CDR2 SMNVEV (reference sequence).

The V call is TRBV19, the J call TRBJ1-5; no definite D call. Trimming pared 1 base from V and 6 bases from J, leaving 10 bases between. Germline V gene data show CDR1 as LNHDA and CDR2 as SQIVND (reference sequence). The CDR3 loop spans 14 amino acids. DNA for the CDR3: TGTGCCAGTAGTATAGGTGGGAGAGGTCAGCCCCAGCATTTT. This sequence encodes CASSIGGRGQPQHF.

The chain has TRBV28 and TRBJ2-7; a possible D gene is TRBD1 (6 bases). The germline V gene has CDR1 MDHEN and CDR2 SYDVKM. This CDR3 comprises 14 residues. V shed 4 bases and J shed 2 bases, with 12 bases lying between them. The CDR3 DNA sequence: TGTGCCAGCAGTTCCCCCGGGACACCCTACGAGCAGTACTTC. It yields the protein CASSSPGTPYEQYF. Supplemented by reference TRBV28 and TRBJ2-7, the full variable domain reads DVKVTQSSRYLVKRTGEKVFLECVQDMDHENMFWYRQDPGLGLRLIYFSYDVKMKEKGDIPEGYSVSREKKERFSLILESASTNQTSMYLCASSSPGTPYEQYFGPGTRLTVT.

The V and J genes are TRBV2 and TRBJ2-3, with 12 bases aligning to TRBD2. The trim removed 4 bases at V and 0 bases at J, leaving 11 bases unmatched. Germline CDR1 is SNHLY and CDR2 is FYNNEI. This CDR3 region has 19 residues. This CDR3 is CASSGRLAGAEISTDTQYF. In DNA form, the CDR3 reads TGTGCCAGCAGTGGCCGACTAGCGGGGGCTGAGATTAGCACAGATACGCAGTATTTT.

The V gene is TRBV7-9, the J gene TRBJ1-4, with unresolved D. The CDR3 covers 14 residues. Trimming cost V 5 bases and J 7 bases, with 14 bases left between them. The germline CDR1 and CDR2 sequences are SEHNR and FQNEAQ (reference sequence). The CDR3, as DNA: TGTGCCAGCAGCCGCACCGGGCTCAGTGAAAAACTGTTTTTT. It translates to CASSRTGLSEKLFF.

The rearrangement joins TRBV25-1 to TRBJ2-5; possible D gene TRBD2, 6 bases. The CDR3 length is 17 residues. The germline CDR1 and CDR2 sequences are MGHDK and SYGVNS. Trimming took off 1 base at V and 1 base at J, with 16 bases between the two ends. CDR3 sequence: CASSEFRGGTRQETQYF. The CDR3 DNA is TGTGCCAGCAGTGAATTTCGGGGCGGGACGCGCCAAGAGACCCAGTACTTC.

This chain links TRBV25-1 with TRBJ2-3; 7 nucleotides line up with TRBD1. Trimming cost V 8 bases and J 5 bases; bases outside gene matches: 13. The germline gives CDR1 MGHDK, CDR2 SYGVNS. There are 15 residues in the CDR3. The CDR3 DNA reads TGTGCCAGCTCCCTACATGGGCAGGGGGTAGATACGCAGTATTTT. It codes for CASSLHGQGVDTQYF.

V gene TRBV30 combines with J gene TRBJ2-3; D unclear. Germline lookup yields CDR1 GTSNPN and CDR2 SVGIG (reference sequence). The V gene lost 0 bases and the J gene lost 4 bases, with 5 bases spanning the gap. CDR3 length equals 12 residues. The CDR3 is CAWSVSADTQYF. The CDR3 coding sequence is TGTGCCTGGAGTGTATCGGCAGATACGCAGTATTTT.

CDR3 in DNA: TGTGCCAGCAGCCAAGGTCGGGGGGGGAACACTGAAGCTTTCTTT. Protein sequence: CASSQGRGGNTEAFF. V and J are TRBV4-2 and TRBJ1-1, with TRBD1 as a possible D gene (5 bases). V lost 1 base to trimming and J lost 1 base, with 10 bases between them. There are 15 residues in the CDR3. Germline-derived CDR1 and CDR2 are LGHNA and YNFKEQ.

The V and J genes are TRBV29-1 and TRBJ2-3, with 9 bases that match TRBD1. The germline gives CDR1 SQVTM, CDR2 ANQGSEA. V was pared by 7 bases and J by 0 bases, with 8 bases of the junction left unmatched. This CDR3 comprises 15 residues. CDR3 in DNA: TGCAGCGCCGTAGGACAGGGGAAGAGCACAGATACGCAGTATTTT. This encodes CSAVGQGKSTDTQYF.

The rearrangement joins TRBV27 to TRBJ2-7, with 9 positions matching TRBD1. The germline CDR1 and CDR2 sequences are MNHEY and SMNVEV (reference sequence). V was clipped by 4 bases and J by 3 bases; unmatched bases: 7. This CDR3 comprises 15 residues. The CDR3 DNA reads TGTGCCAGCAGTTCAGGGACAGGGTTGATCTACGAGCAGTACTTC. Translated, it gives CASSSGTGLIYEQYF.

The CDR3 reads CASSLASGEEMAFF. DNA of the CDR3: TGCGCCAGCAGCTTGGCGTCGGGGGAAGAGATGGCTTTCTTT. The rearrangement joins TRBV5-1 to TRBJ1-1; maybe TRBD1 (5 bases). The CDR3 spans 14 residues. The germline CDR1 and CDR2 sequences are SGHRS and YFSETQ. V gave up 0 bases and J gave up 11 bases, with 17 bases separating them.